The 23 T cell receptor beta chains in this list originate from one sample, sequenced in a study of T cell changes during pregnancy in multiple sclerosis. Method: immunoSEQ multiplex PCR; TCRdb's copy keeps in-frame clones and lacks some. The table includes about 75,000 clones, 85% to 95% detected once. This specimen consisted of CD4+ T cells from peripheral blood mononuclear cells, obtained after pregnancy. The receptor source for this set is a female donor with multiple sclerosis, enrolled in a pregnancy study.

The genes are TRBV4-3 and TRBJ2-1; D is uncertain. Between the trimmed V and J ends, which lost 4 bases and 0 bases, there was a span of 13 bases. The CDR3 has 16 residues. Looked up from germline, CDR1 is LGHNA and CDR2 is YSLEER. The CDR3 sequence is CASSLLPLSSYNEQFF. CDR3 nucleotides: TGCGCCAGCAGCCTCCTTCCACTGAGCTCCTACAATGAGCAGTTCTTC.

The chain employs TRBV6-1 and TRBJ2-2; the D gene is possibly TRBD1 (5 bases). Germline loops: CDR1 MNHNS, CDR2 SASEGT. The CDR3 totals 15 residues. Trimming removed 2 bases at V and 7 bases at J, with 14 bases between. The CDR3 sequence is CASSERKGVVGELFF. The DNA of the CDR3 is TGTGCCAGCAGTGAACGGAAAGGGGTGGTCGGGGAGCTGTTTTTT.

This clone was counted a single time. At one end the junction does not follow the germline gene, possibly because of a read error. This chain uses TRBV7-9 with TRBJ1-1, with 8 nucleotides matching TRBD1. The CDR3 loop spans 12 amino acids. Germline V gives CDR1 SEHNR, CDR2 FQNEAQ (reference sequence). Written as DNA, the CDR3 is TGTGCCAGCAGCTTATACAGGGGGTCCGATTCCTTT. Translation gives CASSLYRGSDSF.

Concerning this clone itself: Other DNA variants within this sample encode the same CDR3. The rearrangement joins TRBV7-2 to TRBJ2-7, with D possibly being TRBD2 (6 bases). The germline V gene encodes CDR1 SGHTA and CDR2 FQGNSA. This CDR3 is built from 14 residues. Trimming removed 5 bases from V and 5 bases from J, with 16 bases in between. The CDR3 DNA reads TGTGCCAGCAGCCCCCGCGGGACCCCCAACGAGCAGTACTTC. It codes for CASSPRGTPNEQYF.

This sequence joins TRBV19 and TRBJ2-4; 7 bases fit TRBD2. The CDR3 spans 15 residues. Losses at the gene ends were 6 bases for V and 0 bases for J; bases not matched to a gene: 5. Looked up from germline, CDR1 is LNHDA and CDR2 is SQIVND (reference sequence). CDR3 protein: CASSQLALAKNIQYF. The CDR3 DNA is TGTGCCAGTAGCCAACTAGCGCTAGCCAAAAACATTCAGTACTTC.

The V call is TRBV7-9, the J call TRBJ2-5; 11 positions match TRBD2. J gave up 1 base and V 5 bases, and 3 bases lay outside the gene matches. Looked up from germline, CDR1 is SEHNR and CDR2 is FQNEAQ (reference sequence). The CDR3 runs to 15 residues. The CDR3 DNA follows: TGTGCCAGCAGCGCCGGGACTAGCGGCCAAGAGACCCAGTACTTC. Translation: CASSAGTSGQETQYF.

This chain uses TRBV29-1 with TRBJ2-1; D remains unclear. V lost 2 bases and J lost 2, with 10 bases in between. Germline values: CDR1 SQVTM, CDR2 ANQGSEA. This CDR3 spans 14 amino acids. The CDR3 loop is CSVEFQIAYNEQFF. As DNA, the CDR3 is TGCAGCGTTGAATTCCAGATCGCCTACAATGAGCAGTTCTTC.

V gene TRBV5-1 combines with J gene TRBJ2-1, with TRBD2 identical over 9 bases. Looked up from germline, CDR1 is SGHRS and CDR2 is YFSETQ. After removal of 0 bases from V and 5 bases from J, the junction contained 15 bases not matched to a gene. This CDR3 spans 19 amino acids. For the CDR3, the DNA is TGCGCCAGCAGCTTGGCCGCCGCTCTGGGACTAGCTCGAAACAATGAGCAGTTCTTC. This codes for CASSLAAALGLARNNEQFF.

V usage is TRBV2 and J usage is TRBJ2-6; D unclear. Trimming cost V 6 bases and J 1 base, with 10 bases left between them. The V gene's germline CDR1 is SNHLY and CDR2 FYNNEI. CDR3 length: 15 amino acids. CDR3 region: CASRLRSSGANVLTF. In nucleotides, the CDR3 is TGTGCCAGCAGGCTCCGGTCGTCTGGGGCCAACGTCCTGACTTTC.

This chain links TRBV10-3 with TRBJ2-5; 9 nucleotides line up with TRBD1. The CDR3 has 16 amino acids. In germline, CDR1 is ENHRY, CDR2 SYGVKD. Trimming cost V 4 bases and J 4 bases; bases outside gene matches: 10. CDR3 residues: CAISGTGGRFRETQYF. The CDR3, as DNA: TGTGCCATCAGTGGTACAGGGGGCAGGTTCAGAGAGACCCAGTACTTC.

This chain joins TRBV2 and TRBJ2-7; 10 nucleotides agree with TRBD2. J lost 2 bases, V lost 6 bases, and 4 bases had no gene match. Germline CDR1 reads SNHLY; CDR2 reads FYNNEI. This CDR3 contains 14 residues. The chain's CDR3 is CASRPLAGTYEQYF. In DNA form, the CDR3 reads TGTGCCAGCAGACCACTAGCGGGGACCTACGAGCAGTACTTC.

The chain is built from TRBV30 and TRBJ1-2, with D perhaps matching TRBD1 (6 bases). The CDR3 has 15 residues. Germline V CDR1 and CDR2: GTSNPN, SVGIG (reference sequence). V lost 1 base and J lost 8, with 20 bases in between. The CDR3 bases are TGTGCCTGGAGTGCAATCCTTACAGGGTTAGGGGGCTACACCTTC. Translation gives CAWSAILTGLGGYTF.

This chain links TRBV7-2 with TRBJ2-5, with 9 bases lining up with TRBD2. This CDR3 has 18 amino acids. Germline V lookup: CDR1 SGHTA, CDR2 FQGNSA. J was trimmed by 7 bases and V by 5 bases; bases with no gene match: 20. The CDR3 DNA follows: TGTGCCAGCAGCGTCAGGGGGGCGTGGCGGGAGGGCCTCGGGACCCAGTACTTC. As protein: CASSVRGAWREGLGTQYF.

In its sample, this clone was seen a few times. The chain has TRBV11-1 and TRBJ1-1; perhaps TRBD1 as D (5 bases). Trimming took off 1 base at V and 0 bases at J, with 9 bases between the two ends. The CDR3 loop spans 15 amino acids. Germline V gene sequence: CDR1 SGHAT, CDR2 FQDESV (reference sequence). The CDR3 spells CASSLGRGLNTEAFF. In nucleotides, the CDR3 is TGTGCCAGCAGCTTAGGTAGGGGCCTGAACACTGAAGCTTTCTTT.

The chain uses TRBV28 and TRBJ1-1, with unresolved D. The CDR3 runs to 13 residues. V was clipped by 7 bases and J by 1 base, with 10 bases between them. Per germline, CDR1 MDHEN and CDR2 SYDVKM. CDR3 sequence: CASTRETNTEAFF. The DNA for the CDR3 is TGTGCCAGCACGAGGGAGACGAACACTGAAGCTTTCTTT.

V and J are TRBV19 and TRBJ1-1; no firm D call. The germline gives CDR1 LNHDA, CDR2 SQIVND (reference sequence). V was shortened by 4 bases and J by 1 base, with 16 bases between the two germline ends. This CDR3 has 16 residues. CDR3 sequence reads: CASSSINGGQNTEAFF. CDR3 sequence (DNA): TGTGCCAGTAGTAGCATTAATGGTGGGCAGAACACTGAAGCTTTCTTT.

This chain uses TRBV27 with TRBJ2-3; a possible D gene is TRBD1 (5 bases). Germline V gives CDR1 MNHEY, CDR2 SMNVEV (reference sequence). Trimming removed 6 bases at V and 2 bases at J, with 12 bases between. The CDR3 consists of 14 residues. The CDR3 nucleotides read TGTGCCAGCAGCCTTAGGGGTAACACAGATACGCAGTATTTT. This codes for CASSLRGNTDTQYF.

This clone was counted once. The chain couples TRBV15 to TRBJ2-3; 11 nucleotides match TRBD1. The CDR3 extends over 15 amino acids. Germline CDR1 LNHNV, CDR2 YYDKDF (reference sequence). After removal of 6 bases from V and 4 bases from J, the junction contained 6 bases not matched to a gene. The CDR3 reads CATRRDRGWSDTQYF. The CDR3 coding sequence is TGTGCCACCAGGAGGGACAGGGGGTGGTCAGATACGCAGTATTTT.

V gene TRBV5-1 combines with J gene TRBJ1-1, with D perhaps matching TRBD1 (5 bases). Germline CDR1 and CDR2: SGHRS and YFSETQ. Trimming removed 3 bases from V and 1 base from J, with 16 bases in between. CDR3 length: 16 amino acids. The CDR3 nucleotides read TGCGCCAGCAGCTCAAATCGCGGGGCTTCGAACACTGAAGCTTTCTTT. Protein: CASSSNRGASNTEAFF. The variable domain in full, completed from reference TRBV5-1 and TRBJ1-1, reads KAGVTQTPRYLIKTRGQQVTLSCSPISGHRSVSWYQQTPGQGLQFLFEYFSETQRNKGNFPGRFSGRQFSNSRSEMNVSTLELGDSALYLCASSSNRGASNTEAFFGQGTRLTVV.

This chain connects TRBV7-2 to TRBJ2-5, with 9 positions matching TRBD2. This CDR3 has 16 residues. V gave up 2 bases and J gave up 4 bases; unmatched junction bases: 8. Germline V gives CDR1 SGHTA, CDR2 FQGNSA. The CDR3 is CASSLLAGTSLETQYF. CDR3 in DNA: TGTGCCAGCAGCTTACTTGCCGGGACTAGCTTAGAGACCCAGTACTTC.

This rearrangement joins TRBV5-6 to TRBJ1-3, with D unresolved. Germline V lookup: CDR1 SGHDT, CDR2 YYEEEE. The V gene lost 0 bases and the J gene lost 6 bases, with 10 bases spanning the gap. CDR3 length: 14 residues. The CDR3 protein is CASSLVQQINTIYF. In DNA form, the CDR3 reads TGTGCCAGCAGCTTGGTCCAACAGATAAACACCATATATTTT. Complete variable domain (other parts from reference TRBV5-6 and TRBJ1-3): DAGVTQSPTHLIKTRGQQVTLRCSPKSGHDTVSWYQQALGQGPQFIFQYYEEEERQRGNFPDRFSGHQFPNYSSELNVNALLLGDSALYLCASSLVQQINTIYFGEGSWLTVV.

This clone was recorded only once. As DNA, the CDR3 is TGTGCCATCAGTGCGGGACAGGGGAGTGGGAATGAGCAGTTCTTC. Translating it yields CAISAGQGSGNEQFF. This chain connects TRBV10-3 to TRBJ2-1; 10 nucleotides agree with TRBD1. Germline V CDR1 and CDR2: ENHRY, SYGVKD. The CDR3 has 15 residues. V shed 4 bases, J shed 7 bases, and the junction held 7 bases outside the gene matches.

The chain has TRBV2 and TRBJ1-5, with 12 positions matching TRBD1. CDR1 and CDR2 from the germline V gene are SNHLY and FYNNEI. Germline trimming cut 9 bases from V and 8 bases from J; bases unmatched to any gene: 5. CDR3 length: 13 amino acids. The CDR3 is CASTGTGGKPQHF. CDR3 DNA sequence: TGTGCCAGTACCGGGACAGGGGGCAAGCCCCAGCATTTT.